The 32 T cell receptor beta chains below all came from one sample that was sequenced in a study of T cell repertoires in cytomegalovirus infection. Via MiXCR, TCRdb re-called the reads, giving one row per CDR3 protein. This table has roughly 100,000 distinct CDR3 sequences, 16% appearing once. The sample comprised PBMCs. All receptors come from a human donor in good health (CMV status not recorded). Some clones in this sample may be carry-over from other donors' samples.

This rearrangement joins TRBV28 to TRBJ1-1; possibly TRBD1 for D (6 bases). The CDR3 has 14 residues. Germline CDR1 reads MDHEN; CDR2 reads SYDVKM. The V gene lost 6 bases and the J gene lost 11 bases, with 22 bases spanning the gap. CDR3 nucleotides: TGTGCCAGCAGCTCCTCAGGGGTTCTCCTGGGGGCTTTCTTT. Protein product: CASSSSGVLLGAFF.

The table lists this clonotype with many counts. The rearrangement uses TRBV7-2 and TRBJ1-1; TRBD1 might be the D (5 bases). The V gene lost 3 bases and the J gene lost 5 bases, with 10 bases spanning the gap. The germline CDR1 and CDR2 sequences are SGHTA and FQGNSA. The CDR3 has 13 residues. The CDR3 here is CASSFTPGTEAFF. The DNA of the CDR3 is TGTGCCAGCAGCTTTACCCCAGGGACTGAAGCTTTCTTT.

This clonotype was detected a few times. This rearrangement joins TRBV5-4 to TRBJ2-1; unclear D gene. This CDR3 is built from 16 residues. Germline CDR1 and CDR2: SGHNT and YYREEE (reference sequence). V shed 0 bases and J shed 0 bases, with 10 bases lying between them. The CDR3 here is CASSLVEQSSYNEQFF. CDR3 DNA sequence: TGTGCCAGCAGCTTGGTAGAACAGAGCTCCTACAATGAGCAGTTCTTC.

Note on this clonotype: Possible read error: a much larger clone is one base away. The chain links TRBV7-9 to TRBJ2-1, with D uncertain. V was shortened by 2 bases and J by 4 bases, with 9 bases between the two germline ends. The CDR3 is 14 amino acids. The germline V gene has CDR1 SEHNR and CDR2 FQNEAQ (reference sequence). DNA of the CDR3: TGTGCCAGCAGCTTAACCCTAGGTTACAATGAGCAGTTCTTC. This translates into CASSLTLGYNEQFF.

The sample holds many counts of this clonotype. V and J are TRBV7-2 and TRBJ1-3; D ambiguous. The germline V gene encodes CDR1 SGHTA and CDR2 FQGNSA. V gave up 5 bases and J gave up 0 bases, with 14 bases separating them. The CDR3 covers 16 residues. CDR3 in amino acids: CASSPRPGYSGNTIYF. DNA of the CDR3: TGTGCCAGCAGCCCCAGACCGGGATACTCTGGAAACACCATATATTTT.

This clonotype was seen a few times. V usage is TRBV6-2 or TRBV6-3 and J usage is TRBJ1-5; D not resolved. Germline V lookup: CDR1 MNHEY, CDR2 SVGEGT. The CDR3 consists of 13 residues. The V end was cut by 11 bases, the J end by 0 bases, with 11 bases between. As DNA, the CDR3 is TGTGCCGCGGGGATCGATAGCAATCAGCCCCAGCATTTT. Encoded protein: CAAGIDSNQPQHF.

Ten or more counts support this clonotype. The V and J genes are TRBV10-3 and TRBJ1-1; no definite D call. V was cut by 10 bases and J by 0 bases, with 15 bases left in between. There are 14 residues in the CDR3. CDR1 is ENHRY and CDR2 is SYGVKD in the germline V gene. In nucleotides, the CDR3 is TGTGCCACCCAACGTCCGTTCATGAACACTGAAGCTTTCTTT. The encoded protein is CATQRPFMNTEAFF.

This clonotype has more than one count but fewer than ten. The chain employs TRBV5-1 and TRBJ2-1; unclear D gene. Germline V CDR1 and CDR2: SGHRS, YFSETQ. V lost 6 bases to trimming and J lost 10 bases, with 17 bases between them. The CDR3 is 13 residues long. CDR3 in DNA: TGCGCCAGCAACCTGGGTCTGGGCTTGGAGCAGTTCTTC. Protein sequence: CASNLGLGLEQFF. The full variable domain, rest sourced from reference TRBV5-1 and TRBJ2-1, is KAGVTQTPRYLIKTRGQQVTLSCSPISGHRSVSWYQQTPGQGLQFLFEYFSETQRNKGNFPGRFSGRQFSNSRSEMNVSTLELGDSALYLCASNLGLGLEQFFGPGTRLTVL.

Only a few counts were recorded for this clonotype. V usage is TRBV19 and J usage is TRBJ2-4; TRBD1 agrees at 10 bases. CDR1 is LNHDA, CDR2 SQIVND, per germline (reference sequence). The CDR3 loop spans 15 amino acids. The V segment lost 4 bases and the J segment 2 bases; nucleotides outside the gene matches: 2. CDR3 protein: CASSRGQGTKNIQYF. The CDR3 region has the DNA TGTGCCAGTAGTAGGGGACAGGGGACCAAAAACATTCAGTACTTC.

This clonotype occurred many times. This rearrangement joins TRBV7-2 to TRBJ2-7; D gene ambiguous. This CDR3 contains 12 residues. V dropped 5 bases and J dropped 4 bases, with 9 bases sitting between them. Germline values: CDR1 SGHTA, CDR2 FQGNSA. The CDR3 DNA is TGTGCCAGCAGCCCCTGGGGATACGAGCAGTACTTC. This codes for CASSPWGYEQYF. The complete variable domain, with remaining parts taken from reference TRBV7-2 and TRBJ2-7, reads GAGVSQSPSNKVTEKGKDVELRCDPISGHTALYWYRQSLGQGLEFLIYFQGNSAPDKSGLPSDRFSAERTGGSVSTLTIQRTQQEDSAVYLCASSPWGYEQYFGPGTRLTVT.

This rearrangement joins TRBV14 to TRBJ1-6; D is uncertain. The V gene's germline CDR1 is SGHDN and CDR2 FVKESK. CDR3 length: 13 residues. V was shortened by 0 bases and J by 8 bases, with 5 bases between the two germline ends. CDR3 nucleotide sequence: TGTGCCAGCAGCCAAGATCGAGATTCACCCCTCCACTTT. Translated, it gives CASSQDRDSPLHF. Full variable domain (remainder filled in from reference TRBV14 and TRBJ1-6): EAGVTQFPSHSVIEKGQTVTLRCDPISGHDNLYWYRRVMGKEIKFLLHFVKESKQDESGMPNNRFLAERTGGTYSTLKVQPAELEDSGVYFCASSQDRDSPLHFGNGTRLTVT.

About this clonotype: Relative to the germline gene, one junction end is altered; a read error may explain this. This rearrangement joins TRBV7-2 to TRBJ1-4; a possible D gene is TRBD1 (6 bases). Germline V gives CDR1 SGHTA, CDR2 FQGNSA. This CDR3 has 14 amino acids. CDR3 loop: CASSLYRQAEKLFF. CDR3 nucleotides: TGTGCCAGCAGCCTCTACAGACAGGCTGAAAAGCTGTTTTTT.

As concerns this clonotype: Being one base from a much bigger clone, this may be a read error. The genes are TRBV12-3 or TRBV12-4 and TRBJ1-5; maybe TRBD1 (5 bases). The CDR3 extends over 13 amino acids. CDR3 coding DNA: TGTGCCAGCAGTCCGACAGAAAATCCGCCCCAGCATTTT. This encodes CASSPTENPPQHF.

The chain is built from TRBV20-1 and TRBJ2-3; TRBD1 matches at 9 bases. V gave up 3 bases and J gave up 4 bases; unmatched junction bases: 2. This CDR3 has 13 amino acids. From germline, CDR1 is DFQATT and CDR2 SNEGSKA (reference sequence). CDR3 in DNA: TGCAGTGCTAGCGGGACAGGGTCAGATACGCAGTATTTT. Translated: CSASGTGSDTQYF.

The chain joins TRBV12-3 or TRBV12-4 to TRBJ1-4, with TRBD1 as a possible D gene (5 bases). V lost 8 bases, J lost 0 bases, and 10 bases lay in between. The CDR3 is 14 residues long. Here the CDR3 DNA reads TGTGCCAGCGGGGGGGACGCAACTAATGAAAAACTGTTTTTT. Its protein is CASGGDATNEKLFF.

The chain is built from TRBV10-3 and TRBJ2-5; the D is unclear. CDR3 length: 12 residues. Trimming stripped 3 bases from V and 4 bases from J, with 6 bases between. Germline CDR1 ENHRY, CDR2 SYGVKD. CDR3 DNA sequence: TGTGCCATCAGTGAACAGAGAGAGACCCAGTACTTC. This encodes CAISEQRETQYF.

This clonotype was seen repeatedly, ten times or more. V and J are TRBV6-1 and TRBJ2-1; 10 bases align to TRBD2. CDR3 length: 14 amino acids. The germline gives CDR1 MNHNS, CDR2 SASEGT. Trimming removed 9 bases from V and 4 bases from J; junction bases left unmatched: 6. The CDR3 DNA reads TGTGCCAGTCAGCGGGGGGGCAATTACAATGAGCAGTTCTTC. Its protein product is CASQRGGNYNEQFF.

At least ten counts were recorded for this clonotype. The V call is TRBV20-1, the J call TRBJ2-6; weak D call: TRBD1 (6 bases). This CDR3 is built from 13 residues. Germline assignment: CDR1 DFQATT and CDR2 SNEGSKA (reference sequence). V was cut by 5 bases and J by 5 bases, with 10 bases left in between. CDR3 bases: TGCAGTGCTTTTACAGGGAGGGCCAACGTCCTGACTTTC. This translates into CSAFTGRANVLTF.

This clonotype was seen at least ten times. This rearrangement joins TRBV7-2 to TRBJ1-5; TRBD1 is a possible D gene (6 bases). CDR3 length equals 14 residues. In germline, CDR1 is SGHTA, CDR2 FQGNSA. Trimming stripped 4 bases from V and 6 bases from J, with 13 bases between. CDR3 residues: CASSSQGWGQPQHF. The DNA for the CDR3 is TGTGCCAGCAGCTCACAGGGATGGGGTCAGCCCCAGCATTTT.

The chain carries TRBV20-1 and TRBJ1-6; D gene ambiguous. Per germline, CDR1 DFQATT and CDR2 SNEGSKA (reference sequence). The CDR3 totals 13 residues. Trimming shortened V by 2 bases and J by 6 bases, and 8 bases separated the two germline ends. CDR3 in amino acids: CSARRILNSPLHF. The CDR3 bases are TGCAGTGCTAGAAGGATTCTTAATTCACCCCTCCACTTT.

The sample holds a few counts of this clonotype. V and J are TRBV7-2 and TRBJ1-1; 11 bases are a match to TRBD1. The CDR3 has 13 amino acids. Trimming removed 5 bases from V and 12 bases from J; junction bases left unmatched: 8. The germline V gene encodes CDR1 SGHTA and CDR2 FQGNSA. In DNA, the CDR3 is TGTGCCAGCAGCACCCGGACAGGGGGCGCGACTTTCTTT. Protein product: CASSTRTGGATFF. The full variable domain, with the rest looked up from reference TRBV7-2 and TRBJ1-1, is GAGVSQSPSNKVTEKGKDVELRCDPISGHTALYWYRQSLGQGLEFLIYFQGNSAPDKSGLPSDRFSAERTGGSVSTLTIQRTQQEDSAVYLCASSTRTGGATFFGQGTRLTVV.

This clonotype was detected ten times or more. The V gene is TRBV7-2, the J gene TRBJ1-2, with unresolved D. The CDR3 runs to 12 residues. The V and J ends lost 4 bases and 4 bases respectively, with 7 bases between them. The germline V gene encodes CDR1 SGHTA and CDR2 FQGNSA. The CDR3 spells CASSSQTYGYTF. The CDR3 region has the DNA TGTGCCAGCAGCTCCCAGACCTATGGCTACACCTTC.

There are a few counts of this clonotype. This chain links TRBV6-2 or TRBV6-3 with TRBJ1-5; a weak D match, TRBD1 (5 bases). The CDR3 covers 16 residues. CDR1 is MNHEY and CDR2 is SVGEGT in the germline V gene. Trimming took off 7 bases at V and 2 bases at J, with 18 bases between the two ends. The CDR3 DNA reads as TGTGCCAGCACTGTGGGACGAGGGAGAGGCAATCAGCCCCAGCATTTT. Translating it yields CASTVGRGRGNQPQHF.

This clonotype was seen more than once but under ten times. The chain employs TRBV5-4 and TRBJ2-1; TRBD2 aligns across 10 bases. CDR1 and CDR2 from the germline V gene are SGHNT and YYREEE (reference sequence). The trim removed 0 bases at V and 8 bases at J, leaving 5 bases unmatched. The CDR3 has 15 residues. CDR3: CASSLVPAGGHEQFF. In DNA, the CDR3 is TGTGCCAGCAGCTTGGTTCCAGCGGGGGGGCATGAGCAGTTCTTC.

The V call is TRBV2, the J call TRBJ1-2, with 7 bases matching TRBD1. CDR3 length: 13 residues. V dropped 6 bases and J dropped 2; count of bases not matched to a gene: 3. The germline CDR1 and CDR2 sequences are SNHLY and FYNNEI. CDR3 in DNA: TGTGCCAGCAGAGTACAGGGGAACTATGGCTACACCTTC. Translation gives CASRVQGNYGYTF.

The sample holds a few counts of this clonotype. The V call is TRBV7-3, the J call TRBJ1-1, with 9 nucleotides matching TRBD1. The CDR3 is 16 amino acids. Germline-derived CDR1 and CDR2 are SGHTA and FQGTGA. V gave up 4 bases and J gave up 5 bases; unmatched junction bases: 11. CDR3 protein: CASSSPGQGLETEAFF. The CDR3 bases are TGTGCCAGCAGCTCACCAGGACAGGGGCTAGAGACTGAAGCTTTCTTT. Supplemented by reference TRBV7-3 and TRBJ1-1, the full variable domain reads GAGVSQTPSNKVTEKGKYVELRCDPISGHTALYWYRQSLGQGPEFLIYFQGTGAADDSGLPNDRFFAVRPEGSVSTLKIQRTERGDSAVYLCASSSPGQGLETEAFFGQGTRLTVV.

This clonotype came up many times. The chain joins TRBV7-9 to TRBJ2-7; 7 bases match TRBD2. This CDR3 region has 13 residues. Per the germline V gene, CDR1 is SEHNR and CDR2 is FQNEAQ (reference sequence). V shed 5 bases, J shed 3 bases, and the junction held 4 bases outside the gene matches. In DNA, the CDR3 is TGTGCCAGCAGCCCCACTAGCGTCTACGAGCAGTACTTC. This gives the protein CASSPTSVYEQYF.

Only a few counts were recorded for this clonotype. The J gene is TRBJ2-4, the V gene TRBV28, with D perhaps given as TRBD1 or TRBD2 (6 bases each). The V end lost 5 bases, the J end lost 3 bases, and 14 bases lay between the germline ends. The CDR3 is 15 residues long. Germline V gene sequence: CDR1 MDHEN, CDR2 SYDVKM. CDR3 sequence reads: CASSELQGGKNIQYF. CDR3 sequence (DNA): TGTGCCAGCAGTGAACTACAGGGAGGCAAAAACATTCAGTACTTC.

This clonotype was seen many times. The chain links TRBV7-2 to TRBJ2-1, with 10 bases that match TRBD2. This CDR3 has 15 amino acids. Germline V gives CDR1 SGHTA, CDR2 FQGNSA. Trimming cost V 6 bases and J 6 bases; bases outside gene matches: 8. The chain's CDR3 is CASRISGGQTNEQFF. CDR3 in DNA: TGTGCCAGCAGGATTAGCGGGGGGCAAACCAATGAGCAGTTCTTC.

This clonotype was detected ten times or more. V and J are TRBV7-2 and TRBJ2-7; TRBD2 matches 11 bases. V lost 2 bases to trimming and J lost 4 bases; unmatched junction nucleotides: 7. Per germline, CDR1 SGHTA and CDR2 FQGNSA. The CDR3 spans 16 residues. The CDR3 DNA follows: TGTGCCAGCAGCTTACTAAGACTAGCGGGGTTGTACGAGCAGTACTTC. Translation: CASSLLRLAGLYEQYF.

This clonotype has at least ten counts. This chain links TRBV12-3 or TRBV12-4 with TRBJ1-1; no clear D. Trimming cost V 2 bases and J 5 bases, with 15 bases left between them. CDR3 length equals 15 residues. For the CDR3, the DNA is TGTGCCAGCAGTTTAACCGAAGGTTCTAGGACTGAAGCTTTCTTT. The encoded protein is CASSLTEGSRTEAFF.

This clonotype has only a few counts. The V call is TRBV14, the J call TRBJ2-1; D possibly corresponds to TRBD1 (6 bases). Germline CDR1 SGHDN, CDR2 FVKESK. Trimming stripped 2 bases from V and 1 base from J, with 15 bases between. The CDR3 has 17 residues. CDR3 sequence: CASSQYPRGKSYNEQFF. As DNA, the CDR3 is TGTGCCAGCAGCCAATATCCCAGGGGAAAGTCCTACAATGAGCAGTTCTTC.